Given below is one T cell receptor (beta chain) in context. Its antigen is still unknown. Participating donors were healthy, HIV-negative adults free of recent acute infections or vaccinations. This entry is derived from a study of shared clonotypes between healthy human individuals. Study-wide results and caveats: Estimated clonotype richness was generally higher in naive than memory subsets.

Researchers ran the assay at a deep level. Clones were read by immunoSEQ multiplex PCR, and TCRdb kept only the in-frame ones, dropping some. This sample yields around 510,000 clones, of which roughly 95% are seen a single time; about 0.064% belongs to the top ten. Germline CDR1 LNHNV, CDR2 YYDKDF (reference sequence). With 0 bases removed from V and 0 bases from J, the gap between germline ends came to 12 bases. The CDR3 is 17 residues long. V usage is TRBV15 and J usage is TRBJ1-3; D is ambiguous. The sequenced sample consisted of naive CD4+ T cells sorted from blood. Regarding subset: CD45RA+ positively selected. This receptor was obtained from a woman aged 25 to 45 in good health. The CDR3 loop is CATSRDLPASSGNTIYF. DNA of the CDR3: TGTGCCACCAGCAGAGATTTACCAGCGAGCTCTGGAAACACCATATATTTT.